Given below is one T cell receptor (beta chain) in context. Under the authors' procedure: Reference gene primer amplification yielded estimated nucleated cell counts. Sequencing was performed with immunoSEQ multiplex PCR; in TCRdb, only in-frame clones are kept and a portion is missing. That table supplies the V and J calls and clone size; D and trimming were determined from the DNA. The sample holds 110,000 or so clones, roughly 76% seen once. This entry comes from a study of blood T cell repertoires in COVID-19. Whole-study context: COVID-19 samples collected from the United States, Italy and Spain covered acute and convalescent phases. T cells, B-cell-depleted T cells, or PBMCs supplied cDNA or gDNA.

This CDR3 is built from 14 residues. The germline CDR1 and CDR2 sequences are SGHTA and FQGNSA. V lost 5 bases to trimming and J lost 1 base, with 11 bases between them. Sequenced sample: peripheral blood. The clonotype comes from a woman in her 70s with acute or convalescent COVID-19. The rearrangement links TRBV7-2 to TRBJ1-1; TRBD1 is a possible D gene (5 bases). The CDR3 spells CASSPGFTNTEAFF. CDR3 in DNA: TGTGCCAGCAGCCCAGGGTTTACGAACACTGAAGCTTTCTTT.